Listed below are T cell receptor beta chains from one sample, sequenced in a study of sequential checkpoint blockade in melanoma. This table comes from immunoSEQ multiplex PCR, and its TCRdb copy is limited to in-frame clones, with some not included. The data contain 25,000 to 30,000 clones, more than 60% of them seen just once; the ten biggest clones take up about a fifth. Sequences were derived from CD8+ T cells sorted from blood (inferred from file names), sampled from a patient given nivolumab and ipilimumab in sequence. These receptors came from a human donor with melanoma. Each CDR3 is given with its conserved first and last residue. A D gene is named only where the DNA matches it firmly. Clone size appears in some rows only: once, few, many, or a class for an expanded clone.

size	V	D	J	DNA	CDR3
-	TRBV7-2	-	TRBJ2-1	TGTGCCAGCAGCTTAGCGGCTAGCGCCCGGGGGAATGAGCAGTTCTTC	CASSLAASARGNEQFF
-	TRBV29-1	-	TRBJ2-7	TGCAGCGTAGGACCCGACAGCCCCTACGAGCAGTACTTC	CSVGPDSPYEQYF
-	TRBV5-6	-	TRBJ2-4	TGTGCCAGCAGCTTGGGGGCGAAAAACATTCAGTACTTC	CASSLGAKNIQYF
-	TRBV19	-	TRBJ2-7	TGTGCCAGTAGTGACTCCACGGTGGACGAGCAGTACTTC	CASSDSTVDEQYF
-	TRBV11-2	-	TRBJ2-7	TGTGCCAGCAGCTTAGGACTGTCCCCCTACGAGCAGTACTTC	CASSLGLSPYEQYF
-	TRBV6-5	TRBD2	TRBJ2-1	TGTGCCAGCACCTCGGGGGGTGAGCAGTTCTTC	CASTSGGEQFF
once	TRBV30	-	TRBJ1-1	TGTGCCTGGACCCAACGCCCGGGGGAGGCTGAAGCTTTCTTT	CAWTQRPGEAEAFF
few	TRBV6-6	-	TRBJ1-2	TGTGCCAGCAGTTACTCGAGGGAGGCTAACTATGGCTACACCTTC	CASSYSREANYGYTF
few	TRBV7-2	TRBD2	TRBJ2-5	TGTGCCAGCAGCTTAAGGACTAGCGGGGAGACCCAGTACTTC	CASSLRTSGETQYF
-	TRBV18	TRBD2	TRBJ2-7	TGTGCCAGCTCACCACGGACTAGCGGGGGGGCGAGTACCTACGAGCAGTACTTC	CASSPRTSGGASTYEQYF
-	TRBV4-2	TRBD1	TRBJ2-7	TGTGCCAGCAGCCCAAAGACCCGGGACAGGAGCTCCTACGAGCAGTACTTC	CASSPKTRDRSSYEQYF
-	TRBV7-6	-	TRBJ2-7	TGTGCCAGCAGCTGGGGGACAAACTACGAGCAGTACTTC	CASSWGTNYEQYF
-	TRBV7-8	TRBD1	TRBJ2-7	TGTGCCAGCAGCCAAGGGGGCCAAAGCTACGAGCAGTACTTC	CASSQGGQSYEQYF
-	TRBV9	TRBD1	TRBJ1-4	TGTGCCAGCAGTCCAGGGGCACAGGGGAGGAATGAAAAACTGTTTTTT	CASSPGAQGRNEKLFF
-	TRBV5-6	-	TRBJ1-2	TGTGCCAGCAGCTTGGGGCCGGGGGGATTTCAGTCGGGCTACACCTTC	CASSLGPGGFQSGYTF
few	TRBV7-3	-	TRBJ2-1	TGTGCCAGCAGCCCTGACTATCGTGAGCAGTTCTTC	CASSPDYREQFF
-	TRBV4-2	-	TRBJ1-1	TGTGCCAGCAGCCAAGGGGGGGAGACTGAAGCTTTCTTT	CASSQGGETEAFF
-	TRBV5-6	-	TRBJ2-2	TGTGCCAGCAGCTTGAGCGGATTTAACACCGGGGAGCTGTTTTTT	CASSLSGFNTGELFF
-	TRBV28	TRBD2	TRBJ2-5	TGTGCCAGCAGCTCGGGACTAAACCAAGAGACCCAGTACTTC	CASSSGLNQETQYF
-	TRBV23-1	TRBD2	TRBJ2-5	TGCGCCAGCACCCAGAGCGGGATGTGTGAGACCCAGTACTTC	CASTQSGMCETQYF
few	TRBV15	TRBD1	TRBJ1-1	TGTGCCACCAGCGGATTTCGAGGGGGCGAAGACACTGAAGCTTTCTTT	CATSGFRGGEDTEAFF
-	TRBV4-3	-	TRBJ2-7	TGCGCCAGCAGCCAAGACAGGGATTGGTCCTACGAGCAGTACTTC	CASSQDRDWSYEQYF
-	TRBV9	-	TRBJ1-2	TGTGCCAGCAGCTTCCCTGGGGCGTCAGCTAACTATGGCTACACCTTC	CASSFPGASANYGYTF
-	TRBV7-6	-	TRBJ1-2	TGTGCCAGCAGCTTAGTTTCCCCCCCAGGGCACTATGGCTACACCTTC	CASSLVSPPGHYGYTF
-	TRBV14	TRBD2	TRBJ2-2	TGTGCCAGCAGCCATGCGACTAGCGGGAGAGGGAACGGGGAGCTGTTTTTT	CASSHATSGRGNGELFF
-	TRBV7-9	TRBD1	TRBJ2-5	TGTGCCAGCAGCTTAACAGGGGGAAAGAAAGAGACCCAGTACTTC	CASSLTGGKKETQYF
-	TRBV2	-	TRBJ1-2	TGTGCCAGCAGGGCTTATGGCTACACCTTC	CASRAYGYTF
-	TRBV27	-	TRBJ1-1	TGTGCCAGCAGTCAAACAGGGCTAAACACTGAAGCTTTCTTT	CASSQTGLNTEAFF
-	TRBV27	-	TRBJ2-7	TGTGCCAGCAGCTTAGGAGGGGGCTCGAGCTACGAGCAGTACTTC	CASSLGGGSSYEQYF
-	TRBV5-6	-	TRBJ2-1	TGTGCCAGCAGCTTGCTCCCCGGGAGCGGCATACAGTTCTTC	CASSLLPGSGIQFF
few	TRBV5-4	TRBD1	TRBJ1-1	TGTGCCAGCAGCTTCGGGACAGTGAACACTGAAGCTTTCTTT	CASSFGTVNTEAFF
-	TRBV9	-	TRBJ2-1	TGTGCCAGCAGCGTAGGCAGCTCCTACAATGAGCAGTTCTTC	CASSVGSSYNEQFF
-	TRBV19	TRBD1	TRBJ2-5	TGTGCCAGTCAGAACAGGGGGCAAGAGACCCAGTACTTC	CASQNRGQETQYF
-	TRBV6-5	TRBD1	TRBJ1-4	TGTGCCAGCAGCCGGACAGGGGACAATGAAAAACTGTTTTTT	CASSRTGDNEKLFF
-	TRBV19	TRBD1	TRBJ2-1	TGTGCCAGTAGTGCGATAGGACAGGGCTCCTACAATGAGCAGTTCTTC	CASSAIGQGSYNEQFF
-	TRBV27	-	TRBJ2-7	TGTGCCAGCAAGCCGGGTCTATTTAGTGACTACGAGCAGTACTTC	CASKPGLFSDYEQYF
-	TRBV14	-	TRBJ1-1	TGTGCCAGCAGCCAGGGGGCGAGCACTGAAGCTTTCTTT	CASSQGASTEAFF